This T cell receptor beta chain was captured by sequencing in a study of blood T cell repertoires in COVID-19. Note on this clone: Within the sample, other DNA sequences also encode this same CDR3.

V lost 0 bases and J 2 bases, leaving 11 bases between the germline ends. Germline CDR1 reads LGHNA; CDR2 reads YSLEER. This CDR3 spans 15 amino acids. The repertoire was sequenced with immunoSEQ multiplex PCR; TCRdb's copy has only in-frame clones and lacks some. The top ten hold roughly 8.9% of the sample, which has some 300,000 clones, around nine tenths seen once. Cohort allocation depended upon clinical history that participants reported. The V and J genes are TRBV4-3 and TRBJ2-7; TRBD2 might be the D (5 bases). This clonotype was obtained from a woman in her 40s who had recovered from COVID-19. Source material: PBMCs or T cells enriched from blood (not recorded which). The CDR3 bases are TGCGCCAGCAGCCAAGATATAAGCGGCGCCTACGAGCAGTACTTC. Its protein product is CASSQDISGAYEQYF.